In its sample, the clone carrying this T cell receptor beta chain is medium-sized. This CDR3 comprises 17 residues. The trim removed 3 bases at V and 3 bases at J, leaving 9 bases unmatched. Germline loops: CDR1 LGHNA, CDR2 YNFKEQ. No cell sorting was done before RNA was extracted from the tissue. A modified ARM-PCR protocol with three rounds of nested PCR amplified TCRbeta. Via MiXCR, TCRdb re-called the multiplex PCR reads, giving one row per CDR3 protein. The table has more than 70,000 distinct CDR3 sequences, around 57% seen once. This sample stems from a study of tumor and adjacent non-tumor tissue in lung cancer.

Sequencing used lung tumor tissue. The chain combines TRBV4-2 with TRBJ2-1; the match to TRBD1 covers 9 bases. This TCR was sampled from a man aged 70-80 years with non-small cell lung cancer. The CDR3 DNA follows: TGTGCCAGCAGCCATAACGCCGGGACAGGGATCTACAATGAGCAGTTCTTC. It is translated as CASSHNAGTGIYNEQFF.